These 21 T cell receptor beta chains were all obtained from the same sample, sequenced in a study of blood T cell repertoires in COVID-19. Clones were sequenced by immunoSEQ multiplex PCR, and TCRdb holds only the in-frame ones, with some missing. The sample contains 180,000 or so clones, 80% to 85% of which appear only once. The sequenced sample was peripheral blood. Receptors originate from a woman in her thirties or forties with COVID-19, enrolled during active disease.

This sequence joins TRBV6-1 and TRBJ2-1; 10 nucleotides line up with TRBD2. After removal of 3 bases from V and 4 bases from J, the junction contained 3 bases not matched to a gene. Germline V gene sequence: CDR1 MNHNS, CDR2 SASEGT. CDR3 length: 15 amino acids. The CDR3 coding sequence is TGTGCCAGCAGTGATACTAGCGGGGTATACAATGAGCAGTTCTTC. It codes for CASSDTSGVYNEQFF.

The J gene is TRBJ1-4, the V gene TRBV19, with no clear D. Trimming took 9 bases from V and 8 from J, leaving 16 bases between them. There are 13 residues in the CDR3. Germline V gene data show CDR1 as LNHDA and CDR2 as SQIVND (reference sequence). CDR3 amino acids: CASCPGLGEKLFF. DNA of the CDR3: TGTGCCAGCTGTCCGGGATTGGGAGAAAAACTGTTTTTT.

This chain's CDR3 is CASSGGQGSNRRQYF. As DNA, the CDR3 is TGTGCCAGCAGTGGGGGACAGGGGTCTAACAGGAGGCAGTACTTC. This chain links TRBV25-1 with TRBJ2-7; TRBD1 aligns across 10 bases. Germline-derived CDR1 and CDR2 are MGHDK and SYGVNS. V was clipped by 4 bases and J by 9 bases; unmatched bases: 12. The length of the CDR3 is 15 residues.

This clone was counted a single time. The rearrangement uses TRBV28 and TRBJ2-7; tentative D call: TRBD2 (5 bases). Looked up from germline, CDR1 is MDHEN and CDR2 is SYDVKM. The CDR3 length is 12 residues. V gave up 8 bases and J gave up 5 bases, with 13 bases separating them. The CDR3 protein is CASLRGFDEQYF. The CDR3 region has the DNA TGTGCCAGCCTTCGGGGATTCGACGAGCAGTACTTC.

The chain recombines TRBV4-2 with TRBJ1-2; TRBD1 agrees at 8 bases. There are 13 residues in the CDR3. With 4 bases clipped from V and 8 bases from J, the junction kept 6 bases outside the gene matches. Germline CDR1 LGHNA, CDR2 YNFKEQ. The CDR3 DNA reads as TGTGCCAGCAGCCTCCAGGGGGCTGAGGGCTACACCTTC. This codes for CASSLQGAEGYTF.

The chain employs TRBV5-6 and TRBJ1-4; D is uncertain. With 0 bases removed from V and 5 bases from J, the gap between germline ends came to 11 bases. This CDR3 has 15 residues. Germline V lookup: CDR1 SGHDT, CDR2 YYEEEE. CDR3 sequence reads: CASSLGGRINEKLFF. CDR3 DNA: TGTGCCAGCAGCTTGGGTGGCAGAATAAATGAAAAACTGTTTTTT.

The chain recombines TRBV29-1 with TRBJ2-1, with TRBD2 identical over 15 bases. Unmatched junction bases numbered 10, after V lost 5 bases and J lost 8 bases. CDR1 and CDR2 from the germline V gene are SQVTM and ANQGSEA. CDR3 length equals 16 residues. The CDR3 loop reads CSVYRTSGRARYEQFF. CDR3 sequence (DNA): TGCAGCGTTTACAGGACTAGCGGGAGGGCCAGATATGAGCAGTTCTTC.

The count of this clone is one. The rearrangement joins TRBV28 to TRBJ1-3; weak D call: TRBD1 (5 bases). This CDR3 region has 14 residues. The germline V and J ends were trimmed by 5 bases and 1 base, with 9 bases remaining between them. The V gene's germline CDR1 is MDHEN and CDR2 SYDVKM. The CDR3, as DNA: TGTGCCAGCAGTCCGGGGGGATCTGGAAACACCATATATTTT. As protein: CASSPGGSGNTIYF.

V gene TRBV7-3 combines with J gene TRBJ2-2, with 9 bases matching TRBD1. The CDR3 length is 15 residues. V lost 3 bases to trimming and J lost 4 bases; unmatched junction nucleotides: 3. Germline V gene lookup returns CDR1 SGHTA and CDR2 FQGTGA. The CDR3 here is CASSFRQGGTGELFF. The CDR3 region has the DNA TGTGCCAGCAGCTTTCGACAGGGGGGCACCGGGGAGCTGTTTTTT.

The chain recombines TRBV27 with TRBJ2-1; possibly TRBD2 for D (5 bases). The germline V and J ends were trimmed by 5 bases and 2 bases, with 10 bases remaining between them. Germline V gives CDR1 MNHEY, CDR2 SMNVEV (reference sequence). The CDR3 sequence is 14 residues long. The CDR3 loop reads CASSPGVAYNEQFF. In nucleotides, the CDR3 is TGTGCCAGCAGTCCCGGGGTGGCCTACAATGAGCAGTTCTTC.

This clone was counted at least ten times. The chain employs TRBV18 and TRBJ1-1; 7 nucleotides match TRBD1. J lost 11 bases, V lost 5 bases, and 8 bases had no gene match. Germline lookup yields CDR1 KGHSH and CDR2 LQKENI. The CDR3 loop spans 12 amino acids. CDR3: CASSSTGTGAFF. CDR3 bases: TGTGCCAGCTCATCGACAGGGACGGGTGCTTTCTTT.

V usage is TRBV6-5 and J usage is TRBJ2-7; D not resolved. V gave up 6 bases and J gave up 7 bases, with 10 bases separating them. Germline values: CDR1 MNHEY, CDR2 SVGAGI. This CDR3 is 11 amino acids long. CDR3 region: CASSGPREQYF. The CDR3 nucleotides are TGTGCCAGCAGCGGCCCGCGGGAGCAGTACTTC.

The chain employs TRBV20-1 and TRBJ1-5, with D possibly matching TRBD1 (5 bases). The V and J ends lost 3 bases and 5 bases respectively, with 23 bases between them. Germline CDR1 is DFQATT and CDR2 is SNEGSKA (reference sequence). The CDR3 covers 17 residues. The CDR3 protein is CSASEVRPGSRDQPQHF. The CDR3 DNA reads TGCAGTGCTAGTGAGGTCCGGCCAGGTTCCAGGGATCAGCCCCAGCATTTT.

This rearrangement joins TRBV11-2 to TRBJ1-3; the D gene is possibly TRBD1 (5 bases). Looked up from germline, CDR1 is SGHAT and CDR2 is FQNNGV. The V end was cut by 0 bases, the J end by 4 bases, with 10 bases between. The CDR3 loop spans 15 amino acids. The CDR3 coding sequence is TGTGCCAGCAGCTTAGAGGGGCAAGGAGGAAACACCATATATTTT. Protein product: CASSLEGQGGNTIYF.

Here the CDR3 reads CASSRTGGQPQHF. CDR3 in DNA: TGTGCCAGCAGCCGGACAGGGGGGCAGCCCCAGCATTTT. This chain links TRBV11-2 with TRBJ1-5; 10 bases line up with TRBD1. Germline V lookup: CDR1 SGHAT, CDR2 FQNNGV. V dropped 5 bases and J dropped 7; count of bases not matched to a gene: 2. The CDR3 extends over 13 amino acids.

V usage is TRBV4-2 and J usage is TRBJ2-2; 11 bases match TRBD2. Per the germline V gene, CDR1 is LGHNA and CDR2 is YNFKEQ. This CDR3 is 16 amino acids long. V dropped 0 bases and J dropped 5; count of bases not matched to a gene: 2. The DNA of the CDR3 is TGTGCCAGCAGCCAAGAAGGGACTAGCGGTACCGGGGAGCTGTTTTTT. Translation gives CASSQEGTSGTGELFF.

This chain uses TRBV5-1 with TRBJ1-6; no definite D call. Trimming removed 4 bases at V and 6 bases at J, with 17 bases between. Germline assignment: CDR1 SGHRS and CDR2 YFSETQ. This CDR3 has 16 amino acids. CDR3 nucleotide sequence: TGCGCCAGCAGCCTCTGGTCGGGTGGAAGTAATTCACCCCTCCACTTT. Encoded protein: CASSLWSGGSNSPLHF.

The V call is TRBV19, the J call TRBJ2-7; 9 bases fit TRBD1. CDR3 length: 16 amino acids. The V gene end was trimmed by 4 bases and the J gene end by 0 bases; junction bases not matched to a gene: 7. Germline V lookup: CDR1 LNHDA, CDR2 SQIVND (reference sequence). The CDR3 sequence is CASSTMGDRASYEQYF. The DNA of the CDR3 is TGTGCCAGTAGTACCATGGGGGACAGGGCCTCCTACGAGCAGTACTTC.

This chain joins TRBV27 and TRBJ2-7, with TRBD2 matching over 7 bases. Germline-derived CDR1 and CDR2 are MNHEY and SMNVEV (reference sequence). CDR3 length: 13 residues. Losses at the gene ends were 5 bases for V and 0 bases for J; bases not matched to a gene: 1. The CDR3 DNA reads TGTGCCAGCAGTGGGGGGGTCTCCTACGAGCAGTACTTC. Translated: CASSGGVSYEQYF.

This chain uses TRBV4-1 with TRBJ1-5; D is unresolved. CDR3 length equals 14 residues. Per the germline V gene, CDR1 is MGHRA and CDR2 is YSYEKL. Trimming removed 2 bases from V and 6 bases from J, with 11 bases in between. Here the CDR3 DNA reads TGCGCCAGCAGCCAACAAAACTTGGTTCAGCCCCAGCATTTT. This encodes CASSQQNLVQPQHF.

J is TRBJ1-5 and V is TRBV19; 8 bases align to TRBD1. Germline values: CDR1 LNHDA, CDR2 SQIVND (reference sequence). The junction had 4 bases not matched to a gene; V was cut back by 8 bases and J by 7 bases. This CDR3 is built from 12 residues. CDR3 coding DNA: TGTGCCAGTTCGACAGGGGTCCAGCCCCAGCATTTT. It encodes CASSTGVQPQHF.